Below are 23 T cell receptor beta chains sequenced from a single sample in a study of CD8+ T cells in alopecia areata. The treatment was: oral pan-JAK inhibitor, 5-10 mg twice daily. Sequencing relied on a cDNA template that was reverse transcribed from extracted RNA. Profiling relied on immunoSEQ multiplex PCR, and the TCRdb table lists in-frame clones only, not all of them. The repertoire holds 90,000 to 130,000 clones, with about three fifths as singletons. The material sequenced was CD8+ T cells sorted from blood, taken at week 24, from a patient treated with tofacitinib. These receptor sequences come from a human donor with alopecia areata.

This clone occurred a few times. CDR3 DNA sequence: TGTGCCAGCAGTTACGTGTCGGGGTACTCCACAGATACGCAGTATTTT. It specifies CASSYVSGYSTDTQYF. The chain combines TRBV6-5 with TRBJ2-3; D perhaps matches TRBD2 (5 bases). CDR1 is MNHEY, CDR2 SVGAGI, per germline. V shed 2 bases and J shed 2 bases, with 14 bases lying between them. The CDR3 loop spans 16 amino acids.

The rearrangement links TRBV20-1 to TRBJ2-7; D not certain. The CDR3 covers 10 residues. V gave up 1 base and J gave up 12 bases, with 10 bases separating them. The germline V gene has CDR1 DFQATT and CDR2 SNEGSKA (reference sequence). The CDR3 DNA follows: TGCAGTGCTAGAGCAGGTCGTACGTACTTC. Residues: CSARAGRTYF.

This clone ranks as medium-sized. The genes are TRBV4-3 and TRBJ2-1; 14 nucleotides agree with TRBD2. CDR1 LGHNA and CDR2 YSLEER come from the germline V gene. There are 17 residues in the CDR3. The trim removed 3 bases at V and 8 bases at J, leaving 9 bases unmatched. The CDR3 loop reads CASSHLTTSGGADEQFF. The CDR3 DNA reads TGCGCCAGCAGCCACCTTACGACTAGCGGGGGGGCTGATGAGCAGTTCTTC.

This clone was counted once. The chain has TRBV11-2 and TRBJ1-4; D is unclear. V was shortened by 0 bases and J by 14 bases, with 13 bases between the two germline ends. Germline V gives CDR1 SGHAT, CDR2 FQNNGV. This CDR3 has 13 amino acids. The CDR3 bases are TGTGCCAGCAGCTTAGATAGCGGGAGGAGGCTGTTTTTT. Its translation is CASSLDSGRRLFF.

The rearrangement joins TRBV4-1 to TRBJ2-2, with unresolved D. The V end was cut by 1 base, the J end by 4 bases, with 10 bases between. The CDR3 is 15 residues long. Germline V gene sequence: CDR1 MGHRA, CDR2 YSYEKL. The CDR3, as DNA: TGCGCCAGCAGCCAAGCCCTTTGGGGCACCGGGGAGCTGTTTTTT. Its translation is CASSQALWGTGELFF.

The J gene is TRBJ1-2, the V gene TRBV7-9, with 8 positions matching TRBD1. Germline values: CDR1 SEHNR, CDR2 FQNEAQ (reference sequence). The CDR3 is made up of 13 amino acids. Trimming removed 3 bases from V and 8 bases from J; junction bases left unmatched: 5. CDR3 DNA: TGTGCCAGCAGCTTCCGACAGGGGACCGGCTACACCTTC. Its translation is CASSFRQGTGYTF.

The rearrangement uses TRBV11-2 and TRBJ1-2, with a tentative D call TRBD1 (5 bases). Germline V gives CDR1 SGHAT, CDR2 FQNNGV. Trimming cost V 5 bases and J 4 bases, with 17 bases left between them. CDR3 length equals 15 residues. The CDR3 sequence is CASSRMWGVGYGYTF. The DNA for the CDR3 is TGTGCCAGCAGCCGGATGTGGGGCGTAGGCTATGGCTACACCTTC.

This sequence joins TRBV14 and TRBJ2-1; D remains ambiguous. The CDR3 sequence is 12 residues long. The V gene lost 8 bases and the J gene lost 1 base, with 6 bases spanning the gap. The V gene's germline CDR1 is SGHDN and CDR2 FVKESK. The CDR3 nucleotides are TGTGCCAGCGGTAATTCCTACAATGAGCAGTTCTTC. Translating gives CASGNSYNEQFF. Combining the CDR3 with reference TRBV14 and TRBJ2-1 gives the whole variable domain EAGVTQFPSHSVIEKGQTVTLRCDPISGHDNLYWYRRVMGKEIKFLLHFVKESKQDESGMPNNRFLAERTGGTYSTLKVQPAELEDSGVYFCASGNSYNEQFFGPGTRLTVL.

The V and J genes are TRBV15 and TRBJ2-5, with D unresolved. Germline assignment: CDR1 LNHNV and CDR2 YYDKDF (reference sequence). The V end lost 0 bases, the J end lost 5 bases, and 7 bases lay between the germline ends. This CDR3 comprises 13 residues. CDR3 sequence (DNA): TGTGCCACCAGCAGAGATCGGCGGGAGACCCAGTACTTC. This gives the protein CATSRDRRETQYF. The full variable domain, completed using reference TRBV15 and TRBJ2-5, is DAMVIQNPRYQVTQFGKPVTLSCSQTLNHNVMYWYQQKSSQAPKLLFHYYDKDFNNEADTPDNFQSRRPNTSFCFLDIRSPGLGDTAMYLCATSRDRRETQYFGPGTRLLVL.

The gene calls are TRBV2 and TRBJ1-2; 7 bases line up with TRBD1. After removal of 8 bases from V and 5 bases from J, the junction contained 11 bases not matched to a gene. The CDR3 contains 14 residues. Germline lookup yields CDR1 SNHLY and CDR2 FYNNEI. The CDR3 region has the DNA TGTGCCAGCCGTTACAGGGGTGGGGTTTATGGCTACACCTTC. Encoded protein: CASRYRGGVYGYTF.

The rearrangement links TRBV27 to TRBJ2-3; the match to TRBD2 covers 11 bases. The CDR3 runs 15 residues. CDR1 is MNHEY, CDR2 SMNVEV, per germline (reference sequence). The ends lost 7 bases at V and 2 bases at J; junction bases unmatched: 5. CDR3 protein: CASTSGGPSTDTQYF. CDR3 DNA sequence: TGTGCCAGCACTAGCGGGGGGCCTTCCACAGATACGCAGTATTTT.

This clone was recorded at least ten times. The chain employs TRBV5-1 and TRBJ1-2; a weak D match, TRBD1 (5 bases). The CDR3 is made up of 16 amino acids. V dropped 4 bases and J dropped 3 bases, with 19 bases sitting between them. The germline V gene encodes CDR1 SGHRS and CDR2 YFSETQ. CDR3 DNA sequence: TGCGCCAGCAGCCGCCTTTATTCCGGGACCTACTATGGCTACACCTTC. Translating gives CASSRLYSGTYYGYTF.

CDR3 sequence: CASSQEKTVYNSPLHF. The DNA of the CDR3 is TGCGCCAGCAGCCAAGAGAAGACAGTTTATAATTCACCCCTCCACTTT. J is TRBJ1-6 and V is TRBV4-1; a weak D match, TRBD1 (5 bases). Trimming shortened V by 0 bases and J by 4 bases, and 10 bases separated the two germline ends. The V gene's germline CDR1 is MGHRA and CDR2 YSYEKL. There are 16 residues in the CDR3.

CDR3 loop: CASSVALSNTEAFF. CDR3 in DNA: TGTGCCAGCAGCGTAGCCCTGAGCAACACTGAAGCTTTCTTT. The chain uses TRBV9 and TRBJ1-1; no clear D. This CDR3 has 14 residues. V was pared by 0 bases and J by 2 bases, with 8 bases between. Per germline, CDR1 SGDLS and CDR2 YYNGEE.

This clone appeared a few times. The chain joins TRBV29-1 to TRBJ2-7, with a tentative D call TRBD1 (5 bases). The CDR3 is 12 residues long. Trimming took 4 bases from V and 3 from J, leaving 10 bases between them. Germline CDR1 SQVTM, CDR2 ANQGSEA. The CDR3 reads CSVAGLGYEQYF. The DNA of the CDR3 is TGCAGCGTTGCAGGGTTGGGCTACGAGCAGTACTTC.

This sequence joins TRBV27 and TRBJ1-2; D ambiguous. The V gene's germline CDR1 is MNHEY and CDR2 SMNVEV (reference sequence). The length of the CDR3 is 13 residues. The V and J ends lost 5 bases and 1 base respectively, with 8 bases between them. The CDR3 region has the DNA TGTGCCAGCAGTGTTACACTTAACTATGGCTACACCTTC. Protein sequence: CASSVTLNYGYTF.

This chain joins TRBV7-8 and TRBJ2-7, with D unclear. CDR1 and CDR2 from the germline V gene are SGHVS and FQNEAQ. This CDR3 has 13 residues. Trimming cost V 1 base and J 4 bases, with 8 bases left between them. The DNA of the CDR3 is TGTGCCAGCAGCTTAGGTGGGGAATACGAGCAGTACTTC. Translation: CASSLGGEYEQYF.

The gene calls are TRBV7-9 and TRBJ1-1; 11 nucleotides line up with TRBD1. Germline assignment: CDR1 SEHNR and CDR2 FQNEAQ (reference sequence). With V trimmed by 7 bases and J by 3 bases, 7 bases remained unmatched. The CDR3 has 15 amino acids. The CDR3: CASTQPGQGDTEAFF. The CDR3, as DNA: TGTGCCAGCACTCAGCCGGGACAGGGGGACACTGAAGCTTTCTTT.

The genes are TRBV5-6 and TRBJ1-2, with 9 bases matching TRBD1. Germline CDR1 is SGHDT and CDR2 is YYEEEE. With V trimmed by 2 bases and J by 5 bases, 7 bases remained unmatched. The CDR3 sequence is 15 residues long. The CDR3 protein is CASSLQGAAIYGYTF. CDR3 nucleotides: TGTGCCAGCAGCTTACAGGGGGCAGCAATTTATGGCTACACCTTC.

This clone was detected only a few times. Distinct nucleotide sequences in the sample also encode this CDR3. The V call is TRBV5-6, the J call TRBJ2-7; D gene unclear. The CDR3 runs 12 residues. V lost 3 bases and J lost 1, with 5 bases in between. Germline CDR1 and CDR2: SGHDT and YYEEEE. In DNA, the CDR3 is TGTGCCAGCAGCTCCTCATCCTACGAGCAGTACTTC. Translating gives CASSSSSYEQYF.

This clone was observed a single time. V usage is TRBV19 and J usage is TRBJ1-5, with D maybe TRBD1 (6 bases). V lost 3 bases to trimming and J lost 1 base, with 13 bases between them. The CDR3 totals 16 residues. The V gene's germline CDR1 is LNHDA and CDR2 SQIVND (reference sequence). The CDR3 DNA sequence: TGTGCCAGTAGTATGGGGGCATCCTTCAGCAATCAGCCCCAGCATTTT. As protein: CASSMGASFSNQPQHF.

The CDR3 sequence is CASSYGGLGTEAFF. CDR3 in DNA: TGTGCCAGCAGTTATGGGGGGCTGGGCACTGAAGCTTTCTTT. The chain combines TRBV27 with TRBJ1-1; possibly TRBD1 for D (6 bases). Per the germline V gene, CDR1 is MNHEY and CDR2 is SMNVEV (reference sequence). CDR3 size: 14 residues. Trimming left V 4 bases short and J 4 bases short, with 13 bases between.

The chain recombines TRBV6-5 with TRBJ2-6, with unresolved D. Per the germline V gene, CDR1 is MNHEY and CDR2 is SVGAGI. Trimming pared 2 bases from V and 3 bases from J, leaving 8 bases between. The CDR3 sequence is 15 residues long. DNA of the CDR3: TGTGCCAGCAGTTACGGGGATGATGGGGCCAACGTCCTGACTTTC. This sequence encodes CASSYGDDGANVLTF.